This is a list of T cell receptor beta chains from one sample in a study of T-cell memory formation after mild COVID-19. Using its own MiXCR run on the 5' RACE reads, TCRdb lists one record per CDR3 protein. The sample holds about 430,000 distinct CDR3 sequences; 20% to 25% are singletons and the top ten take 7.5% to 10%. Sample: PBMCs or a T cell subset sorted from them (not recorded which). The receptors originated from an adult woman who had mild COVID-19 (a few samples of this study predate the infection). Cell type and time point are not known. Each CDR3 is given with its conserved first and last residue. The D gene is left open where the match is weak. Clone size is shown for a subset of rows, as once, few, many or a class of expanded clone.

D gene	clone size	J gene	V gene	CDR3 protein	CDR3 DNA
-	-	TRBJ2-3	TRBV7-3	CASSPARIGTDTQYF	TGTGCCAGCAGCCCCGCCCGTATCGGCACAGATACGCAGTATTTT
TRBD2	-	TRBJ2-1	TRBV6-1	CASSDRTSGGYNEQFF	TGTGCCAGCAGTGATCGGACTAGCGGGGGTTACAATGAGCAGTTCTTC
TRBD2	once	TRBJ2-5	TRBV12-3/TRBV12-4	CASRRTSGGLREPQYF	TGTGCCAGCAGGCGGACTAGCGGGGGCCTAAGAGAGCCCCAGTACTTC
-	-	TRBJ2-7	TRBV29-1	CSDRGQPLGVLSYEQYF	TGCAGCGATAGGGGCCAGCCCCTCGGAGTGTTGTCCTACGAGCAGTACTTC
TRBD1	-	TRBJ1-3	TRBV2	CASYSGTGNTIYF	TGTGCCAGCTACTCCGGGACAGGGAACACCATATATTTT
TRBD2	-	TRBJ2-3	TRBV7-2	CASSLRRGGSTDTQYF	TGTGCCAGCAGCTTAAGGCGGGGGGGCAGCACAGATACGCAGTATTTT
TRBD1	few	TRBJ2-2	TRBV7-6	CASSTRTGGTNTGELFF	TGTGCCAGCAGCACCCGAACAGGGGGAACGAACACCGGGGAGCTGTTTTTT
TRBD2	few	TRBJ2-1	TRBV20-1	CRPGTSGSRVINEQFF	TGCAGGCCGGGGACTAGCGGGAGTCGGGTTATAAATGAGCAGTTCTTC
TRBD2	few	TRBJ2-3	TRBV4-2	CASSQGTSGGGTDTQYF	TGTGCCAGCAGCCAGGGGACTAGCGGAGGGGGTACAGATACGCAGTATTTT
-	-	TRBJ2-7	TRBV18	CASSPTEVPYEQYF	TGTGCCAGCTCACCGACAGAAGTTCCCTACGAGCAGTACTTC
-	few	TRBJ2-7	TRBV5-1	CASSSEARGTTGQYF	TGCGCCAGCAGCTCGGAGGCCAGGGGCACGACAGGGCAGTACTTC
-	-	TRBJ1-1	TRBV6-2/TRBV6-3	CATRTGASEAFF	TGTGCCACCAGGACTGGAGCGTCTGAAGCTTTCTTT
-	-	TRBJ1-1	TRBV7-8	CASSLQGRVAEAFF	TGTGCCAGCAGCTTACAGGGAAGGGTCGCTGAAGCTTTCTTT
-	-	TRBJ1-2	TRBV12-3/TRBV12-4	CASRYHLNYGYTF	TGTGCCAGCAGGTATCATCTTAACTATGGCTACACCTTC
TRBD1	-	TRBJ1-4	TRBV7-2	CASSLVGTGQGSEKLFF	TGTGCCAGCAGCTTAGTAGGAACGGGACAGGGCAGTGAAAAACTGTTTTTT
-	-	TRBJ2-7	TRBV3-1	CASSQDGARVFYF	TGTGCCAGCAGCCAAGATGGGGCCAGGGTATTCTACTTC
-	few	TRBJ1-5	TRBV4-1	CASSPDGGNQPQHF	TGCGCCAGCAGCCCCGACGGGGGCAATCAGCCCCAGCATTTT
TRBD2	-	TRBJ2-1	TRBV5-5	CASSFEGLAYNEQFF	TGTGCCAGCAGCTTTGAGGGACTAGCGTACAATGAGCAGTTCTTC
-	few	TRBJ2-1	TRBV12-3/TRBV12-4	CASSFRGIAYNEQFF	TGTGCCAGCAGTTTCCGCGGGATAGCCTACAATGAGCAGTTCTTC
-	few	TRBJ1-1	TRBV4-1	CASSPSIGTLNTEAFF	TGCGCCAGCAGCCCTTCGATCGGAACTCTGAACACTGAAGCTTTCTTT
TRBD1	-	TRBJ2-3	TRBV11-2	CASSLLAGTGATDTQYF	TGTGCCAGCAGCTTATTGGCCGGGACAGGGGCCACAGATACGCAGTATTTT
-	-	TRBJ1-5	TRBV4-3	CASSQGQGDQPQHF	TGCGCCAGCAGCCAAGGGCAGGGTGATCAGCCCCAGCATTTT
-	-	TRBJ2-2	TRBV5-1	CASSFYSQVVGAGELFF	TGCGCCAGCAGCTTTTACAGTCAAGTGGTTGGTGCCGGGGAGCTGTTTTTT
-	-	TRBJ2-3	TRBV29-1	CSVGGRGRTPSTDTQYF	TGCAGCGTTGGTGGCAGGGGCCGCACCCCTAGCACAGATACGCAGTATTTT
-	few	TRBJ2-5	TRBV6-5	CATSRRDETQYF	TGTGCCACCTCAAGGAGGGACGAGACCCAGTACTTC
TRBD1	-	TRBJ2-3	TRBV20-1	CSAWTGGTNTQYF	TGCAGTGCTTGGACAGGGGGCACGAATACGCAGTATTTT
-	-	TRBJ1-2	TRBV2	CASSYEASSIYGYTF	TGTGCCAGCAGTTACGAGGCGTCATCTATCTATGGCTACACCTTC
-	-	TRBJ2-1	TRBV15	CATSSGGGIDEQFF	TGTGCCACCAGCAGCGGCGGAGGAATCGATGAGCAGTTCTTC
-	few	TRBJ2-7	TRBV5-6	CASSPSGGNGHEQYF	TGTGCCAGCAGCCCCTCAGGGGGGAACGGCCACGAGCAGTACTTC
TRBD2	-	TRBJ2-3	TRBV29-1	CSVEDYGGAGDTQYF	TGCAGCGTTGAAGATTACGGGGGGGCCGGAGATACGCAGTATTTT
-	-	TRBJ1-1	TRBV2	CASSARRDNAEAFF	TGTGCCAGCAGTGCCCGCAGGGACAACGCTGAAGCTTTCTTT
-	-	TRBJ1-1	TRBV6-5	CASSYSWFIGRNTEAFF	TGTGCCAGCAGTTACTCGTGGTTTATAGGCCGGAACACTGAAGCTTTCTTT
-	few	TRBJ2-3	TRBV11-2	CASSPDGTQYF	TGTGCCAGCAGCCCGGATGGGACGCAGTATTTT
TRBD2	few	TRBJ2-1	TRBV5-1	CASSWTLAGGGEQFF	TGCGCCAGCAGCTGGACACTAGCGGGGGGCGGCGAGCAGTTCTTC
TRBD1	few	TRBJ2-1	TRBV24-1	CATSPQGTNEQFF	TGTGCCACCAGCCCACAGGGGACAAATGAGCAGTTCTTC
-	-	TRBJ2-2	TRBV4-3	CASSQEPINAATGELFF	TGCGCCAGCAGCCAAGAACCGATTAACGCAGCCACCGGGGAGCTGTTTTTT
TRBD2	-	TRBJ2-7	TRBV6-6	CASSYSTSGSNEQYF	TGTGCCAGCAGTTACTCGACTAGCGGGAGCAACGAGCAGTACTTC
-	-	TRBJ1-4	TRBV19	CASSMWQSSTNEKLFF	TGTGCCAGTTCCATGTGGCAGAGCTCAACTAATGAAAAACTGTTTTTT
TRBD1	once	TRBJ1-2	TRBV12-3/TRBV12-4	CASSPTLGQGYGYTF	TGTGCCAGCAGTCCTACGTTGGGACAGGGCTATGGCTACACCTTC
-	few	TRBJ2-5	TRBV6-5	CASSYSVGTGETQYF	TGTGCCAGCAGTTACTCTGTCGGGACGGGAGAGACCCAGTACTTC
-	-	TRBJ2-2	TRBV5-5	CASSLPGSNTGELFF	TGTGCCAGCAGCTTACCGGGGAGTAACACCGGGGAGCTGTTTTTT
TRBD1	few	TRBJ1-1	TRBV11-2	CASTTGGRTEAFF	TGTGCCAGCACTACAGGGGGCAGGACTGAAGCTTTCTTT
-	-	TRBJ1-1	TRBV4-2	CASSQERRNTEAFF	TGTGCCAGCAGCCAAGAGAGAAGGAACACTGAAGCTTTCTTT
TRBD2	-	TRBJ2-5	TRBV30	CAWSLAGGRETQYF	TGTGCCTGGAGTCTAGCGGGGGGGCGCGAGACCCAGTACTTC
TRBD2	few	TRBJ2-7	TRBV5-1	CASSFTSEEQYF	TGCGCCAGCAGCTTCACTAGCGAAGAGCAGTACTTC
TRBD1	few	TRBJ2-7	TRBV10-3	CAISPGTGALYEQYF	TGTGCCATCAGTCCCGGGACAGGGGCCCTTTACGAGCAGTACTTC
-	many	TRBJ2-3	TRBV12-3/TRBV12-4	CASGGTLPDTQYF	TGTGCCAGCGGGGGGACACTGCCAGATACGCAGTATTTT
-	many	TRBJ2-1	TRBV4-3	CASSQDGGRGGNEQFF	TGCGCCAGCAGCCAAGACGGGGGCAGGGGAGGCAATGAGCAGTTCTTC
TRBD2	-	TRBJ2-7	TRBV5-1	CASSLSTVGTSGTYEQYF	TGCGCCAGCAGCTTATCTACCGTCGGGACTAGCGGGACTTACGAGCAGTACTTC
-	-	TRBJ1-4	TRBV24-1	CATSDRTPEGEKLFF	TGTGCCACCAGTGACCGTACGCCCGAGGGGGAAAAACTGTTTTTT
-	-	TRBJ2-7	TRBV27	CASSSPSQRDRAQYF	TGTGCCAGCAGTTCCCCCTCGCAGCGGGACAGAGCCCAGTACTTC
-	-	TRBJ2-2	TRBV5-1	CASSLRGAGPGELFF	TGCGCCAGCAGCTTGCGGGGCGCGGGGCCCGGGGAGCTGTTTTTT